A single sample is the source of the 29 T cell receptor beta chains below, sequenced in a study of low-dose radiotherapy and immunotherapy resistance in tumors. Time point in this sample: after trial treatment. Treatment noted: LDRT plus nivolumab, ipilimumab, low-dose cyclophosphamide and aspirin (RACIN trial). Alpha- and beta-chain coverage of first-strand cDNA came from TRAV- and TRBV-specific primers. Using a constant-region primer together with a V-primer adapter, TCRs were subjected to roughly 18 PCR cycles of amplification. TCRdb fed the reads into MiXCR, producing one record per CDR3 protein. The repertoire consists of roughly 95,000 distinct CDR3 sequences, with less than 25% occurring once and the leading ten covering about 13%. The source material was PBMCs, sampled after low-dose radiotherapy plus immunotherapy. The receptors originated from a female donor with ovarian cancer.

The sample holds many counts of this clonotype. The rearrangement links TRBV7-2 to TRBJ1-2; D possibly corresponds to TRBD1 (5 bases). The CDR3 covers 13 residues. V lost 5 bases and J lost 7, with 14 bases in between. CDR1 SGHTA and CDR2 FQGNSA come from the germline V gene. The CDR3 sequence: CASSHGGTAGYTF. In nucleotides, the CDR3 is TGTGCCAGCAGCCATGGGGGGACGGCTGGCTACACCTTC.

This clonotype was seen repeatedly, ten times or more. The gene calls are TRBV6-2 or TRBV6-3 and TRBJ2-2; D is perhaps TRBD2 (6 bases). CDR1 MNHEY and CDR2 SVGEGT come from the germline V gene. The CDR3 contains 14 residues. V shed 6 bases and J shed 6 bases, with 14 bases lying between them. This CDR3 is CASRLTSFSGELFF. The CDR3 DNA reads TGTGCCAGCAGATTGACTAGTTTCTCCGGGGAGCTGTTTTTT.

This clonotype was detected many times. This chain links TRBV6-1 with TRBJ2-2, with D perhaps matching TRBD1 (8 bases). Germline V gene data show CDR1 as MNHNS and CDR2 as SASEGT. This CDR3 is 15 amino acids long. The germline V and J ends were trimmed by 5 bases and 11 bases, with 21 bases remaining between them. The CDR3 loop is CASSYPTGEGIELFF. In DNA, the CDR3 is TGTGCCAGCAGTTACCCGACAGGGGAGGGCATCGAGCTGTTTTTT.

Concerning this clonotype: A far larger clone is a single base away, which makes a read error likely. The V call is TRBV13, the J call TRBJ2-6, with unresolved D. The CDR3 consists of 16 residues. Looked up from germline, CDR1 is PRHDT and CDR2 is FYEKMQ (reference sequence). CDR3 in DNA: TGTGTCACCAGCAAGGATCACCTCTCTGGGGCCAACGTCCTGACTTTC. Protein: CVTSKDHLSGANVLTF.

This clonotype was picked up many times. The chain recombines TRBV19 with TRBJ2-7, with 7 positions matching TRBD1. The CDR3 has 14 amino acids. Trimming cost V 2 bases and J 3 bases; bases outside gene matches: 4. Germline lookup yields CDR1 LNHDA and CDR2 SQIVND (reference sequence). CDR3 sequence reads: CASSIKGGVYEQYF. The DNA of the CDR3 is TGTGCCAGTAGTATAAAAGGGGGCGTCTACGAGCAGTACTTC.

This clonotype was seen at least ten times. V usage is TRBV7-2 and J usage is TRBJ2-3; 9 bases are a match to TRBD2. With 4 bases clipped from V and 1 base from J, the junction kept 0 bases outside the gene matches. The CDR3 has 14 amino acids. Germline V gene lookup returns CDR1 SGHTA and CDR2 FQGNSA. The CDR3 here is CASSSSGGTDTQYF. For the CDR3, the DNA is TGTGCCAGCAGCTCTAGCGGGGGCACAGATACGCAGTATTTT. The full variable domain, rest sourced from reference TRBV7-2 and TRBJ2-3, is GAGVSQSPSNKVTEKGKDVELRCDPISGHTALYWYRQSLGQGLEFLIYFQGNSAPDKSGLPSDRFSAERTGGSVSTLTIQRTQQEDSAVYLCASSSSGGTDTQYFGPGTRLTVL.

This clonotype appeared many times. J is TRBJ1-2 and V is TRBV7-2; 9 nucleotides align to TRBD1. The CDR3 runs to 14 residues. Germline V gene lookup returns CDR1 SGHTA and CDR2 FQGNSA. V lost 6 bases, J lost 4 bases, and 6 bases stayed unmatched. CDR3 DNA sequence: TGTGCCAGCAGAGGGACAGGGTGGGGCTATGGCTACACCTTC. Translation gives CASRGTGWGYGYTF.

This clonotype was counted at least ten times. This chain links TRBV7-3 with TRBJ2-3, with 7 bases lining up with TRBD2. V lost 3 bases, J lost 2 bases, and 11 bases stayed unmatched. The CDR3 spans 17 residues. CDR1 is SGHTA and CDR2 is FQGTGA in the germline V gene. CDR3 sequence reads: CASSFGIGTTNTDTQYF. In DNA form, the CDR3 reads TGTGCCAGCAGCTTCGGGATCGGGACTACCAACACAGATACGCAGTATTTT.

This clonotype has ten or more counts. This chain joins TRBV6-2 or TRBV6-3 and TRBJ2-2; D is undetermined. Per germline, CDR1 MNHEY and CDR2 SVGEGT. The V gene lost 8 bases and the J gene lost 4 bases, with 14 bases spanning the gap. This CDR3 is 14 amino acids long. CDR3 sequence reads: CASGIVAVTGELFF. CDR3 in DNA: TGTGCCAGCGGAATCGTAGCAGTCACCGGGGAGCTGTTTTTT.

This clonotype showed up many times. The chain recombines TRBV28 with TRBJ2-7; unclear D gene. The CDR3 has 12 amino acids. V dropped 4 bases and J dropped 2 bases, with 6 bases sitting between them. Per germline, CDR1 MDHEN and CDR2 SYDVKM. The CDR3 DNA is TGTGCCAGCAGTTCAATGACCTACGAGCAGTACTTC. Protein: CASSSMTYEQYF.

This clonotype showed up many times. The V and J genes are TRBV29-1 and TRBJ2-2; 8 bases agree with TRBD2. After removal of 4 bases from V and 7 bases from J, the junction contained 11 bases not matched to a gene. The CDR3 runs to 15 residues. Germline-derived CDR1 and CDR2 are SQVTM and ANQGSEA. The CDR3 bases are TGCAGCGTTGGAGTTAGCGGGGAGAGTATCGGGGAGCTGTTTTTT. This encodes CSVGVSGESIGELFF.

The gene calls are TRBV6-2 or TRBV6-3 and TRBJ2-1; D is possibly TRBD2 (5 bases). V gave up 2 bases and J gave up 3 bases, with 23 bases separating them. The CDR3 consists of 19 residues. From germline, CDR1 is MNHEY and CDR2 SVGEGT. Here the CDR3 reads CASSYGGFGSGPGYNEQFF. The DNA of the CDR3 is TGTGCCAGCAGTTACGGTGGATTTGGGAGCGGCCCAGGCTACAATGAGCAGTTCTTC.

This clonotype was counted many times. The CDR3, as DNA: TGTGCCAGCTCACTGTATCGGGACTCCTACGAGCAGTACTTC. The encoded protein is CASSLYRDSYEQYF. V is TRBV18 and J is TRBJ2-7, with a possible D match to TRBD2 (5 bases). Germline CDR1 KGHSH, CDR2 LQKENI. The ends were cut back, 4 bases at V and 0 bases at J, with 10 bases in the middle. The CDR3 totals 14 residues.

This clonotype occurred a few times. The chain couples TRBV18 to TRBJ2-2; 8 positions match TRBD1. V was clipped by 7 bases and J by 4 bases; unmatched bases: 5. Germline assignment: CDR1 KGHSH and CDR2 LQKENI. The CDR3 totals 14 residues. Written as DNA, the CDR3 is TGTGCCAGCTATCGGACAGGGACCACCGGGGAGCTGTTTTTT. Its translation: CASYRTGTTGELFF. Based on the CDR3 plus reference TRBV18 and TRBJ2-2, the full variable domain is NAGVMQNPRHLVRRRGQEARLRCSPMKGHSHVYWYRQLPEEGLKFMVYLQKENIIDESGMPKERFSAEFPKEGPSILRIQQVVRGDSAAYFCASYRTGTTGELFFGEGSRLTVL.

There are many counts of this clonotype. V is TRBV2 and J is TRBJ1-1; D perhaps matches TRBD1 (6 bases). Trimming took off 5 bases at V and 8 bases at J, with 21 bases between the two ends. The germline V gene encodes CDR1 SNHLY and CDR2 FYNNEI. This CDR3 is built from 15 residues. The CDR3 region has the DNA TGTGCCAGCAGTCCCCGGAGGGGGTGGGGGGAAGAAGCTTTCTTT. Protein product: CASSPRRGWGEEAFF. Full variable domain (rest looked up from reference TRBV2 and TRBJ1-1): EPEVTQTPSHQVTQMGQEVILRCVPISNHLYFYWYRQILGQKVEFLVSFYNNEISEKSEIFDDQFSVERPDGSNFTLKIRSTKLEDSAMYFCASSPRRGWGEEAFFGQGTRLTVV.

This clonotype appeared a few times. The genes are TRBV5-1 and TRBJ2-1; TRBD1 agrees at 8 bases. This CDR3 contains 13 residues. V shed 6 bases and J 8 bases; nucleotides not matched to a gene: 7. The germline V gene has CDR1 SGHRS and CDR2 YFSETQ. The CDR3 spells CASTLSGGDEQFF. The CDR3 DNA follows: TGCGCCAGCACTCTTTCAGGGGGCGATGAGCAGTTCTTC.

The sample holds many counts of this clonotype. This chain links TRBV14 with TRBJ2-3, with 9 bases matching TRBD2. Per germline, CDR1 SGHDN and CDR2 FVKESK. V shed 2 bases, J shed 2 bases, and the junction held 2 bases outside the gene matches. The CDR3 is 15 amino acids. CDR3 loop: CASSQLAGYTDTQYF. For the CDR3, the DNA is TGTGCCAGCAGCCAACTAGCGGGGTACACAGATACGCAGTATTTT.

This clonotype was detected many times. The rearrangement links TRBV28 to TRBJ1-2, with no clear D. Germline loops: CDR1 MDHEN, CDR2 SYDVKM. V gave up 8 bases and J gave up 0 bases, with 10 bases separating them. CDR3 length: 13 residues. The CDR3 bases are TGTGCCAGCGTTGAAACTTCTAACTATGGCTACACCTTC. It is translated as CASVETSNYGYTF.

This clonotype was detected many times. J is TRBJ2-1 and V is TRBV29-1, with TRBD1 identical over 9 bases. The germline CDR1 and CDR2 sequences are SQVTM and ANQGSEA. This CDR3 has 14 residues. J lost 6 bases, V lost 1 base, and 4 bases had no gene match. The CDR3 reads CSVEGQGVTNEQFF. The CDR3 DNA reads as TGCAGCGTTGAAGGACAGGGGGTTACCAATGAGCAGTTCTTC.

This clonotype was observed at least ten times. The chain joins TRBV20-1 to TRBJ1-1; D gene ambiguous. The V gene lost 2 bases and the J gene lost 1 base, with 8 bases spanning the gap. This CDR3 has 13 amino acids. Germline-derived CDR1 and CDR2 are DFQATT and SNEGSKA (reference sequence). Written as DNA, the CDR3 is TGCAGTGCTAGATCCGGGCAGAACACTGAAGCTTTCTTT. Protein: CSARSGQNTEAFF.

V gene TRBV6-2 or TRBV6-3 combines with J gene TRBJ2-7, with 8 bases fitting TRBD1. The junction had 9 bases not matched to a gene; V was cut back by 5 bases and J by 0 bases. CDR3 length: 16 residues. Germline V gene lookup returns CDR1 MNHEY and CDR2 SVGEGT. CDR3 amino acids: CASSEVPGTGSYEQYF. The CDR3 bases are TGTGCCAGCAGTGAAGTTCCCGGGACAGGCTCCTACGAGCAGTACTTC.

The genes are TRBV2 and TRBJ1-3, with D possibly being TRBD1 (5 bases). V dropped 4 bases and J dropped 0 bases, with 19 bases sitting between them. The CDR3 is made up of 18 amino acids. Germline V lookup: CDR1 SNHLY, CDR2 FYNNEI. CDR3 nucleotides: TGTGCCAGCAGTGCGGGGGGGTCCATTGCGAGCTCTGGAAACACCATATATTTT. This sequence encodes CASSAGGSIASSGNTIYF. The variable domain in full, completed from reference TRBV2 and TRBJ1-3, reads EPEVTQTPSHQVTQMGQEVILRCVPISNHLYFYWYRQILGQKVEFLVSFYNNEISEKSEIFDDQFSVERPDGSNFTLKIRSTKLEDSAMYFCASSAGGSIASSGNTIYFGEGSWLTVV.

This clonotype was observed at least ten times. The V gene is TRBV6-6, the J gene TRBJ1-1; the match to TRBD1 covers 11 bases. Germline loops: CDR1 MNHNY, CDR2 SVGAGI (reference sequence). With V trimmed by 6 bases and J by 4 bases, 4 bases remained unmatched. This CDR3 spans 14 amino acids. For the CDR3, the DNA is TGTGCCAGCAGAACCGGGACAGGGGGCACTGAAGCTTTCTTT. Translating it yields CASRTGTGGTEAFF.

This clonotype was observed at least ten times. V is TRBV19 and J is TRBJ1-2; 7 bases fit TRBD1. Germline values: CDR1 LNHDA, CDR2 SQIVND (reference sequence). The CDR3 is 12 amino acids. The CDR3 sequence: CATGEHNYGYTF. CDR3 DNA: TGTGCTACAGGGGAGCATAACTATGGCTACACCTTC.

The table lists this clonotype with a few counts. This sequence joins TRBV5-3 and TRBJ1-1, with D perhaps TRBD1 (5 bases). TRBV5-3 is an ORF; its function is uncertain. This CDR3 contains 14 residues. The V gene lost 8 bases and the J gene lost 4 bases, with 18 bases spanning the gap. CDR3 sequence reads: CASSPPKGVTEAFF. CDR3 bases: TGTGCCAGCAGCCCCCCTAAAGGGGTCACTGAAGCTTTCTTT.

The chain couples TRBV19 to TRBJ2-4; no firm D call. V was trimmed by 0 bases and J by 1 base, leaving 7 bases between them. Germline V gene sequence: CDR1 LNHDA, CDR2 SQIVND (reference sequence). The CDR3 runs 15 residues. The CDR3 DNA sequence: TGTGCCAGTAGTATAGATCGGGTTGCCAAAAACATTCAGTACTTC. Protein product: CASSIDRVAKNIQYF.

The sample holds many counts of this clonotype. DNA of the CDR3: TGTGCCAGCAGTGGCCGGGACAGGGGGCCCTGGGGGCCCCAGCATTTT. Translated: CASSGRDRGPWGPQHF. The J gene is TRBJ1-5, the V gene TRBV28, with 12 bases fitting TRBD1. The CDR3 covers 16 residues. V lost 5 bases to trimming and J lost 9 bases; unmatched junction nucleotides: 11. Germline CDR1 MDHEN, CDR2 SYDVKM.

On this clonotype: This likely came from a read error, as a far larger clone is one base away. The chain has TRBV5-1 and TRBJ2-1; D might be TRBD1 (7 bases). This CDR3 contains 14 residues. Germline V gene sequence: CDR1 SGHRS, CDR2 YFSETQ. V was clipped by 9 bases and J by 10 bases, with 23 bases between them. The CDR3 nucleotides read TGCGCCACCAAGCGGCAGGGGGGTACCTACGAGCAGTTCTTC. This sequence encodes CATKRQGGTYEQFF.

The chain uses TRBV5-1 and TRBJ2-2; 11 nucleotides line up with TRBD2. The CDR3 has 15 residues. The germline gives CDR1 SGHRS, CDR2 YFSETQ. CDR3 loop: CARSYLAGGAGELFF. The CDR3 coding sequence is TGCGCTAGAAGCTACCTAGCGGGAGGCGCCGGGGAGCTGTTTTTT.